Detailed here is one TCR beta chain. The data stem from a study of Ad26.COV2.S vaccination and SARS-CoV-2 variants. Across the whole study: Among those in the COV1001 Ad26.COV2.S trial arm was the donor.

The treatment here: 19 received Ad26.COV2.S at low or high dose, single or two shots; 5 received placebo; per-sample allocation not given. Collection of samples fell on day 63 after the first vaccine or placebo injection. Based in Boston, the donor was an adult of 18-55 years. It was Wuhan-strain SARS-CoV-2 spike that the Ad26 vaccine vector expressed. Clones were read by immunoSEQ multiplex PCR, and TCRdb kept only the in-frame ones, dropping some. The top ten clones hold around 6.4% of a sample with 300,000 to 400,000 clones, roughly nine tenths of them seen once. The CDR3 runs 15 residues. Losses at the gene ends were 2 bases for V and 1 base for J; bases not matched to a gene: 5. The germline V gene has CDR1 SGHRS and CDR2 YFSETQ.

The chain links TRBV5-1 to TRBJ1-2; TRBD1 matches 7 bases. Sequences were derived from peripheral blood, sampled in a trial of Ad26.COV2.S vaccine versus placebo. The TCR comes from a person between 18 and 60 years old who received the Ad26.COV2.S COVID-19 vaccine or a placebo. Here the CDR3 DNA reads TGCGCCAGCAGCTTACAGGGGAACTTTAACTATGGCTACACCTTC. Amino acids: CASSLQGNFNYGYTF.